This TCR beta chain was found in a study of neurological immune-mediated disorders. Trimming shortened V by 4 bases and J by 6 bases, and 6 bases separated the two germline ends. The CDR3 covers 10 residues. Germline CDR1 and CDR2: SQVTM and ANQGSEA. MiXCR, run by TCRdb on the 5' RACE reads, gives a single entry per CDR3 protein. The sample records approximately 30,000 distinct CDR3 sequences, about 4% being singletons. This clonotype was found many times. Antigen: not known. Overall study results and limits: CDR3 amino acid sequences found in expanded clones were never shared across subjects, suggesting private repertoires in all groups.

The V call is TRBV29-1, the J call TRBJ1-1; D gene ambiguous. The specimen was CD4+ T cells from blood. This TCR was recovered from a woman in her thirties or forties in good health. The CDR3 loop reads CSVVGSEAFF. The CDR3 DNA reads as TGCAGCGTTGTAGGGTCTGAAGCTTTCTTT.